This paragraph reports one T cell receptor beta chain. Its antigen is as yet unknown. The junction departs from the called germline gene at one end, perhaps through a read error. A sample-barcoded 5' primer and a J-beta primer mix were used in a second PCR of about 7 to 11 cycles. A template-switch adaptor with 12 random nucleotides tagged each cDNA molecule. TCRdb ran MiXCR on the 5' RACE reads and lists one entry per CDR3 protein. The sample includes approximately 730,000 distinct CDR3 sequences, less than 70% of them seen just once. This entry belongs to a study of blood T cells in healthy people across ages. The CDR3 length is 13 residues. Findings and limits, study-wide: A strong correlation was found between TCR beta diversity and the percentage of naive T cells. More naive CD4+ cells and higher diversity were found in long-lived than in aged donors.

This receptor was obtained from a man older than 75 in good health. V and J are TRBV12-3 or TRBV12-4 and TRBJ2-7; D is uncertain. The sample was blood. DNA for the CDR3: TGTGCCAGCAGCTTAGTCGATTTGGAGGAGCAGTACTTC. As protein: CASSLVDLEEQYF.